Each of the 25 T cell receptor beta chains below was sequenced from the same sample in a study of T cells in Graves' hyperthyroidism and ophthalmopathy. TCR beta CDR3 regions were amplified from RNA. Using the HTBI primer set, a first-round RT-PCR was run on the TCR CDR3. TCRdb re-derived calls from the multiplex PCR reads in MiXCR, one entry per CDR3 protein. The table shows around 390,000 distinct CDR3 sequences, with 14% occurring only once. The sample taken for sequencing was blood. The receptor set was obtained from a woman aged 25 to 39 with Graves' ophthalmopathy.

This clonotype was found many times. This chain connects TRBV5-8 to TRBJ1-2; the match to TRBD1 covers 8 bases. With V trimmed by 6 bases and J by 6 bases, 7 bases remained unmatched. This CDR3 is 13 amino acids long. Germline V lookup: CDR1 SGHTS, CDR2 YDEGEE. The CDR3 DNA is TGTGCCAGCACTACAGACAGGGGTCATGGCTACACCTTC. Protein: CASTTDRGHGYTF.

The CDR3 nucleotides are TGCAGCGTTGATAGTAGCAGCTCGTATGGCTACACCTTC. Translation gives CSVDSSSSYGYTF. The chain carries TRBV29-1 and TRBJ1-2; D is unclear. CDR3 length: 13 amino acids. The germline CDR1 and CDR2 sequences are SQVTM and ANQGSEA. Trimming took 3 bases from V and 5 from J, leaving 13 bases between them.

The V gene is TRBV6-1, the J gene TRBJ2-7, with 8 bases matching TRBD1. With V trimmed by 8 bases and J by 4 bases, 13 bases remained unmatched. The CDR3 is made up of 15 amino acids. The germline V gene encodes CDR1 MNHNS and CDR2 SASEGT. CDR3 sequence: CASAIGTGRQYEQYF. In DNA form, the CDR3 reads TGTGCCAGCGCCATAGGGACAGGACGACAGTACGAGCAGTACTTC.

This clonotype was seen at least ten times. V and J are TRBV20-1 and TRBJ2-5, with 7 bases identical to TRBD2. The CDR3 loop spans 12 amino acids. Germline-derived CDR1 and CDR2 are DFQATT and SNEGSKA (reference sequence). Trimming at V came to 5 bases and at J to 3 bases, leaving 3 bases not matched to a gene. CDR3 nucleotide sequence: TGCAGTGCTCGGGGAGGGGAAGAGACCCAGTACTTC. Its protein is CSARGGEETQYF.

This clonotype came up many times. J is TRBJ1-6 and V is TRBV20-1, with TRBD1 matching 7 bases. The germline CDR1 and CDR2 sequences are DFQATT and SNEGSKA (reference sequence). The CDR3 is 13 residues long. V was clipped by 3 bases and J by 7 bases; unmatched bases: 3. CDR3 protein: CSASSDRNSPLHF. In DNA, the CDR3 is TGCAGTGCTAGTTCGGACAGGAATTCACCCCTCCACTTT.

This clonotype has ten or more counts. V and J are TRBV6-1 and TRBJ1-1; a weak D match, TRBD1 (6 bases). The CDR3 runs 11 residues. V lost 6 bases and J 8 bases, leaving 10 bases between the germline ends. The V gene's germline CDR1 is MNHNS and CDR2 SASEGT. CDR3 loop: CASSLDREAFF. Here the CDR3 DNA reads TGTGCCAGCAGCTTAGACAGGGAAGCTTTCTTT.

This clonotype was detected ten times or more. The chain uses TRBV2 and TRBJ2-5; the D call may be TRBD1 or TRBD2 (7 bases each). The V gene lost 8 bases and the J gene lost 3 bases, with 13 bases spanning the gap. The CDR3 runs 13 residues. CDR1 SNHLY and CDR2 FYNNEI come from the germline V gene. The CDR3, as DNA: TGTGCCAGCGGGAGGGGACAGAAAGAGACCCAGTACTTC. Translated, it gives CASGRGQKETQYF.

The sample holds a few counts of this clonotype. The chain couples TRBV5-5 to TRBJ2-2, with 9 bases identical to TRBD1. CDR1 is SGHKS and CDR2 is YYEKEE in the germline V gene (reference sequence). The CDR3 has 15 residues. Trimming at V came to 5 bases and at J to 6 bases, leaving 8 bases not matched to a gene. The DNA of the CDR3 is TGTGCCAGCAGTCTGGGGACAGGGCGGGCCGGGGAGCTGTTTTTT. It yields the protein CASSLGTGRAGELFF.

This clonotype has at least ten counts. This chain links TRBV5-1 with TRBJ1-4; D is perhaps TRBD1 (5 bases). Deletions cut 0 bases from V and 7 bases from J, with 13 bases between. The V gene's germline CDR1 is SGHRS and CDR2 YFSETQ. This CDR3 is 15 amino acids long. The CDR3 loop reads CASSLGRGPREKLFF. CDR3 DNA: TGCGCCAGCAGCTTGGGAAGGGGACCTCGTGAAAAACTGTTTTTT.

The V call is TRBV28, the J call TRBJ2-2; tentative D call: TRBD2 (5 bases). This CDR3 spans 14 amino acids. V gave up 8 bases and J gave up 0 bases, with 10 bases separating them. Germline V gene data show CDR1 as MDHEN and CDR2 as SYDVKM. The CDR3 protein is CASARAANTGELFF. The CDR3 DNA follows: TGTGCCAGCGCGAGGGCCGCGAACACCGGGGAGCTGTTTTTT.

In DNA, the CDR3 is TGCAGTGCTAGAGGCACCCCCGGTCTAGCCAAAAACATTCAGTACTTC. It yields the protein CSARGTPGLAKNIQYF. The chain joins TRBV20-1 to TRBJ2-4; D gene unclear. Trimming stripped 1 base from V and 0 bases from J, with 13 bases between. Germline V lookup: CDR1 DFQATT, CDR2 SNEGSKA (reference sequence). This CDR3 has 16 residues.

The chain uses TRBV6-1 and TRBJ1-2, with unresolved D. The CDR3 length is 14 residues. Germline V gene lookup returns CDR1 MNHNS and CDR2 SASEGT. With 3 bases removed from V and 3 bases from J, the gap between germline ends came to 11 bases. CDR3 nucleotides: TGTGCCAGCAGTGACAAGCTTCAAGACTATGGCTACACCTTC. Translating gives CASSDKLQDYGYTF.

This clonotype was counted ten times or more. V is TRBV28 and J is TRBJ1-4; D possibly corresponds to TRBD1 (5 bases). The V end was cut by 4 bases, the J end by 8 bases, with 20 bases between. In germline, CDR1 is MDHEN, CDR2 SYDVKM. The CDR3 sequence is 16 residues long. The CDR3 DNA reads as TGTGCCAGCAGTTCCGGTGATGCGGGGGAGGAGGAAAAACTGTTTTTT. It specifies CASSSGDAGEEEKLFF.

This clonotype was detected many times. CDR3: CASSPGTLDLYEQYF. CDR3 sequence (DNA): TGCGCCAGCAGTCCCGGGACTTTGGACCTCTACGAGCAGTACTTC. This chain uses TRBV4-1 with TRBJ2-7; tentative D call: TRBD2 (6 bases). Trimming cost V 6 bases and J 3 bases, with 18 bases left between them. Germline CDR1 and CDR2: MGHRA and YSYEKL. The CDR3 totals 15 residues.

The sample holds a few counts of this clonotype. The J gene is TRBJ2-1, the V gene TRBV4-1, with 14 bases fitting TRBD2. The CDR3 is 16 residues long. The V gene end was trimmed by 4 bases and the J gene end by 6 bases; junction bases not matched to a gene: 5. Germline CDR1 MGHRA, CDR2 YSYEKL. CDR3 sequence: CASSRGLAGGSNEQFF. The CDR3 DNA sequence: TGCGCCAGCAGCCGCGGACTAGCGGGGGGTTCCAATGAGCAGTTCTTC.

This clonotype has a count of ten or more. The CDR3 loop is CASSLDPSEGTEAFF. CDR3 sequence (DNA): TGTGCCAGCAGCTTAGATCCCTCGGAGGGGACTGAAGCTTTCTTT. The genes are TRBV11-2 and TRBJ1-1, with TRBD1 as a possible D gene (5 bases). Germline V CDR1 and CDR2: SGHAT, FQNNGV. Between the trimmed V and J ends, which lost 0 bases and 5 bases, there was a span of 13 bases. The CDR3 spans 15 residues.

This clonotype was seen repeatedly, ten times or more. The chain recombines TRBV20-1 with TRBJ2-6; D is unresolved. The V gene lost 5 bases and the J gene lost 0 bases, with 14 bases spanning the gap. CDR3 length: 16 amino acids. Germline V CDR1 and CDR2: DFQATT, SNEGSKA (reference sequence). CDR3 sequence reads: CSAPPIWDSGANVLTF. DNA for the CDR3: TGCAGTGCTCCTCCAATTTGGGACTCTGGGGCCAACGTCCTGACTTTC.

The chain uses TRBV5-6 and TRBJ2-5, with 10 bases identical to TRBD2. V lost 4 bases and J lost 2; bases outside the gene matches: 8. The CDR3 is 16 amino acids. Germline loops: CDR1 SGHDT, CDR2 YYEEEE. CDR3 protein: CASSEALAGKQETQYF. The CDR3 region has the DNA TGTGCCAGCAGCGAGGCACTAGCGGGGAAACAAGAGACCCAGTACTTC.

The chain recombines TRBV11-1 with TRBJ1-1; D gene ambiguous. Germline lookup yields CDR1 SGHAT and CDR2 FQDESV (reference sequence). The CDR3 is 14 residues long. V lost 3 bases and J lost 4, with 12 bases in between. Written as DNA, the CDR3 is TGTGCCAGCAGCTTCGGGCCTCCGGGCACTGAAGCTTTCTTT. This gives the protein CASSFGPPGTEAFF.

This clonotype has ten or more counts. V gene TRBV19 combines with J gene TRBJ2-7; 7 bases line up with TRBD2. J gave up 3 bases and V 1 base, and 6 bases lay outside the gene matches. The CDR3 spans 15 residues. Germline CDR1 LNHDA, CDR2 SQIVND (reference sequence). Here the CDR3 DNA reads TGTGCCAGTAGTATAGCTCGGGGGGTAAACTACGAGCAGTACTTC. This translates into CASSIARGVNYEQYF.

This clonotype has a count of ten or more. The CDR3 is CASTTGGNQPQHF. Here the CDR3 DNA reads TGTGCCAGCACTACAGGGGGCAATCAGCCCCAGCATTTT. The rearrangement joins TRBV6-1 to TRBJ1-5; 7 bases line up with TRBD1. This CDR3 is 13 amino acids long. Germline lookup yields CDR1 MNHNS and CDR2 SASEGT. Trimming cost V 7 bases and J 2 bases; bases outside gene matches: 2.

This clonotype was picked up many times. V is TRBV11-2 and J is TRBJ1-1; D perhaps matches TRBD1 (5 bases). The CDR3 consists of 15 residues. V was pared by 1 base and J by 5 bases, with 14 bases between. CDR1 is SGHAT and CDR2 is FQNNGV in the germline V gene. The CDR3 DNA reads TGTGCCAGCAGCTTAGTGGTTCCAGGGAGAACTGAAGCTTTCTTT. Amino acid sequence: CASSLVVPGRTEAFF. Full variable domain (rest looked up from reference TRBV11-2 and TRBJ1-1): EAGVAQSPRYKIIEKRQSVAFWCNPISGHATLYWYQQILGQGPKLLIQFQNNGVVDDSQLPKDRFSAERLKGVDSTLKIQPAKLEDSAVYLCASSLVVPGRTEAFFGQGTRLTVV.

Many counts were recorded for this clonotype. V is TRBV20-1 and J is TRBJ1-2, with a tentative D call TRBD1 (5 bases). The V and J ends lost 0 bases and 9 bases respectively, with 20 bases between them. The CDR3 has 15 amino acids. The V gene's germline CDR1 is DFQATT and CDR2 SNEGSKA (reference sequence). CDR3 residues: CSAREGGGRLGSYTF. The CDR3 DNA is TGCAGTGCTAGAGAGGGGGGAGGGCGCCTCGGGAGCTACACCTTC.

This clonotype was recorded at least ten times. The rearrangement joins TRBV20-1 to TRBJ2-7, with D possibly being TRBD1 (6 bases). The CDR3 totals 13 residues. Trimming stripped 7 bases from V and 3 bases from J, with 16 bases between. Germline loops: CDR1 DFQATT, CDR2 SNEGSKA (reference sequence). In nucleotides, the CDR3 is TGCAGTGTCGCACAATCAGGGGACTACGAGCAGTACTTC. The encoded protein is CSVAQSGDYEQYF.

This clonotype occurred a few times. The CDR3 region is CASSTDSLGAFEKLFF. The DNA of the CDR3 is TGTGCCAGCAGTACAGACTCCTTGGGGGCCTTTGAAAAACTGTTTTTT. The chain carries TRBV6-1 and TRBJ1-4, with D tentatively TRBD1 (6 bases). Germline V gene lookup returns CDR1 MNHNS and CDR2 SASEGT. The CDR3 has 16 amino acids. The V end lost 5 bases, the J end lost 7 bases, and 20 bases lay between the germline ends.